The 30 T cell receptor beta chains below come from one sample, sequenced in a study of T cell clonality in common variable immunodeficiency. Libraries were prepared by immunoSEQ multiplex PCR; TCRdb keeps only in-frame clonotypes and omits some of them. This sample has 50,000 to 60,000 clones, each found more than once. Material for sequencing was peripheral blood mononuclear cells. The receptors originated from a person aged 18-70 years in good health.

This clone was observed at least ten times. The CDR3 end lies 3 residues beyond the end of the read and is filled in from the germline J gene. V usage is TRBV20-1 and J usage is TRBJ2-7, with a possible D match to TRBD2 (6 bases). This CDR3 is built from 14 residues. Per the germline V gene, CDR1 is DFQATT and CDR2 is SNEGSKA (reference sequence). Trimming stripped 1 base from V and 0 bases from J, with 10 bases between. CDR3 in amino acids: CSARGGGSSYEQYF. CDR3 DNA, as far as it was read: TGCAGTGCTAGAGGTGGGGGGAGCTCCTACGAG.

This clone was counted ten times or more. The read stops 3 residues short of the end of the CDR3; the missing end is completed from the germline J gene. The chain links TRBV6-2 or TRBV6-3 to TRBJ2-4; 10 bases line up with TRBD1. V dropped 7 bases and J dropped 4; count of bases not matched to a gene: 4. Germline-derived CDR1 and CDR2 are MNHEY and SVGEGT. CDR3 size: 14 residues. The part of the CDR3 DNA that was read is TGTGCCAGCAACCAGGACAGGGGGAAAAACATT. The encoded protein is CASNQDRGKNI. From start to end, the CDR3 is CASNQDRGKNIQYF.

This clone came up many times. The read stops 3 residues short of the end of the CDR3; the missing end is completed from the germline J gene. The J gene is TRBJ1-5, the V gene TRBV19; the match to TRBD1 covers 10 bases. Losses at the gene ends were 6 bases for V and 7 bases for J; bases not matched to a gene: 6. The CDR3 is 14 amino acids. Germline V gives CDR1 LNHDA, CDR2 SQIVND (reference sequence). The sequenced CDR3 bases are TGTGCCAGTAGGGGACAGGGGTTCGGCCAGCCC. The encoded protein is CASRGQGFGQP. The complete CDR3 reads CASRGQGFGQPQHF.

This clone was found many times. Coverage ceases 3 residues before the CDR3 finishes, and the germline J gene fills in the end. The rearrangement links TRBV10-3 to TRBJ1-2; no clear D gene. The CDR3 spans 14 residues. Germline CDR1 is ENHRY and CDR2 is SYGVKD. The CDR3 loop reads CAISESGLSVGYTF. CDR3 DNA, as far as it was read: TGTGCCATCAGTGAGTCAGGGTTGTCCGTCGGC.

This clone was seen many times. The DNA ends 3 residues before the CDR3 does, and the rest of the CDR3 is filled in from the germline J gene. This rearrangement joins TRBV19 to TRBJ1-5; tentative D call: TRBD1 (6 bases). The CDR3 sequence is 16 residues long. Trimming pared 4 bases from V and 2 bases from J, leaving 15 bases between. The germline V gene encodes CDR1 LNHDA and CDR2 SQIVND (reference sequence). The CDR3 is CASSTPYRAGNQPQHF. The part of the CDR3 DNA that was read is TGTGCCAGTAGTACTCCATACAGGGCGGGCAATCAGCCC. Variable domain in full (rest from reference TRBV19 and TRBJ1-5): DGGITQSPKYLFRKEGQNVTLSCEQNLNHDAMYWYRQDPGQGLRLIYYSQIVNDFQKGDIAEGYSVSREKKESFPLTVTSAQKNPTAFYLCASSTPYRAGNQPQHFGDGTRLSIL.

This clone has at least ten counts. The read ends 3 residues before the CDR3 terminus; that terminus is restored from the germline J gene. This rearrangement joins TRBV20-1 to TRBJ2-2; 7 nucleotides align to TRBD1. From germline, CDR1 is DFQATT and CDR2 SNEGSKA (reference sequence). This CDR3 is built from 13 residues. J gave up 6 bases and V 3 bases, and 4 bases lay outside the gene matches. The sequenced part of the CDR3 DNA is TGCAGTGCTAGGGCACAGGGGCCCGGGGAG. Residues: CSARAQGPGE. The full CDR3 protein is CSARAQGPGELFF.

This clone came up many times. The CDR3 goes on 3 residues after the read ends, and that part is filled in from the germline J gene. The sample holds other DNA sequences that translate to the same CDR3. The V and J genes are TRBV19 and TRBJ2-3; the D call may be TRBD1 or TRBD2 (5 bases each). Germline V gives CDR1 LNHDA, CDR2 SQIVND (reference sequence). This CDR3 region has 13 residues. Trimming removed 4 bases at V and 6 bases at J, with 11 bases between. The sequenced CDR3 bases are TGTGCCAGTAGTAGAGGGGCCCTGGATACG. It translates to CASSRGALDT. The whole CDR3 region reads CASSRGALDTQYF. The complete variable domain, with remaining parts taken from reference TRBV19 and TRBJ2-3, reads DGGITQSPKYLFRKEGQNVTLSCEQNLNHDAMYWYRQDPGQGLRLIYYSQIVNDFQKGDIAEGYSVSREKKESFPLTVTSAQKNPTAFYLCASSRGALDTQYFGPGTRLTVL.

In its sample, this clone was seen many times. Read data end 3 residues before the CDR3 end; the end is taken from the germline J gene. The chain combines TRBV5-1 with TRBJ2-5; 10 bases fit TRBD1. The CDR3 runs 16 residues. Looked up from germline, CDR1 is SGHRS and CDR2 is YFSETQ. The trim removed 2 bases at V and 5 bases at J, leaving 9 bases unmatched. The CDR3 loop is CASSFQGQGLRETQYF. The covered CDR3 bases are TGCGCCAGCAGCTTCCAGGGACAGGGGTTGCGGGAGACC.

This clone was recorded many times. The read is 3 residues too short to cover the CDR3 end, so that end is filled in from the germline J gene. This rearrangement joins TRBV2 to TRBJ2-7; maybe TRBD2 (6 bases). The CDR3 is made up of 14 amino acids. In germline, CDR1 is SNHLY, CDR2 FYNNEI. Trimming removed 6 bases at V and 3 bases at J, with 15 bases between. Incomplete CDR3 DNA: TGTGCCAGCAGGCCGGGGGTGGGGAACTACGAG. This sequence encodes CASRPGVGNYE. The entire CDR3 sequence reads CASRPGVGNYEQYF. The entire variable domain, with the rest obtained from reference TRBV2 and TRBJ2-7, is as follows: EPEVTQTPSHQVTQMGQEVILRCVPISNHLYFYWYRQILGQKVEFLVSFYNNEISEKSEIFDDQFSVERPDGSNFTLKIRSTKLEDSAMYFCASRPGVGNYEQYFGPGTRLTVT.

This clone was detected ten times or more. The CDR3 is cut off 3 residues early in the read; its end comes from the germline J gene. V gene TRBV7-9 combines with J gene TRBJ2-1, with 9 bases identical to TRBD1. Losses at the gene ends were 8 bases for V and 7 bases for J; bases not matched to a gene: 9. Germline V gene data show CDR1 as SEHNR and CDR2 as FQNEAQ (reference sequence). The CDR3 extends over 14 amino acids. CDR3 residues: CASGGTGSQNEQFF. The covered CDR3 bases are TGTGCCAGCGGAGGGACAGGGAGCCAAAATGAG.

This clone was found many times. The read ends 3 residues before the CDR3 terminus; that terminus is restored from the germline J gene. The V call is TRBV28, the J call TRBJ1-4, with D hard to call. Deletions cut 2 bases from V and 3 bases from J, with 10 bases between. The CDR3 is made up of 15 amino acids. CDR1 is MDHEN, CDR2 SYDVKM, per germline. The CDR3 sequence: CASSLVFGSNEKLFF. Incomplete CDR3 DNA: TGTGCCAGCAGTTTAGTCTTCGGTTCTAATGAAAAA.

This clone appeared many times. The sequenced fragment ends 3 residues before the CDR3 boundary, so the rest is inferred from the germline J gene. The chain uses TRBV30 and TRBJ2-2; tentative D call: TRBD1 (6 bases). The CDR3 has 16 amino acids. Germline assignment: CDR1 GTSNPN and CDR2 SVGIG (reference sequence). Trimming stripped 5 bases from V and 4 bases from J, with 20 bases between. The CDR3 loop is CAWESQGPRSTGELFF. The covered CDR3 bases are TGTGCCTGGGAGTCACAGGGCCCTCGGAGCACCGGGGAG.

This clone was picked up many times. The sequenced CDR3 bases are TGTGCCAGCAGTACAGGATTCGGTACTGAA. Protein: CASSTGFGTE. The full CDR3 protein reads CASSTGFGTEAFF. The chain links TRBV12-3 or TRBV12-4 to TRBJ1-1; D may be TRBD1 (5 bases). From the germline J gene comes the end of the CDR3, since the read stops 3 residues before it. V gave up 5 bases and J gave up 5 bases, with 12 bases separating them. CDR3 length equals 13 residues.

This clone occurred many times. The sequence runs out 3 residues before the end of the CDR3; the remainder is reconstructed from the germline J gene. This sequence joins TRBV5-4 and TRBJ2-1, with TRBD2 identical over 15 bases. This CDR3 contains 15 residues. Germline loops: CDR1 SGHNT, CDR2 YYREEE (reference sequence). Trimming took 3 bases from V and 7 from J; bases not matched to a gene: 2. CDR3 sequence reads: CASSSGTSGRNEQFF. The DNA read from the CDR3 is TGTGCCAGCAGCTCCGGGACTAGCGGGAGGAATGAG.

This clone was seen only a few times. The CDR3 here is CASRRDIIYEQYF. CDR3 DNA, as far as it was read: TGTGCCAGCAGGCGGGACATCATCTACGAG. The chain is built from TRBV25-1 and TRBJ2-7, with D tentatively TRBD1 or TRBD2 (6 bases each). The CDR3 end lies 3 residues beyond the end of the read and is filled in from the germline J gene. CDR1 and CDR2 from the germline V gene are MGHDK and SYGVNS. The CDR3 is 13 residues long. The ends were cut back, 6 bases at V and 3 bases at J, with 12 bases in the middle.

This clone was seen only a few times. The read falls 3 residues short of the CDR3 end, and the missing part is taken from the germline J gene. This sequence joins TRBV6-1 and TRBJ1-4; D might be TRBD1 (5 bases). Germline CDR1 MNHNS, CDR2 SASEGT. This CDR3 contains 14 residues. Trimming pared 4 bases from V and 8 bases from J, leaving 14 bases between. The part of the CDR3 DNA that was read is TGTGCCAGCAGTGGACCCGGGGGGTCCGAAAAA. This sequence encodes CASSGPGGSEK. The CDR3, in full, reads CASSGPGGSEKLFF.

There are many counts of this clone. Coverage ceases 3 residues before the CDR3 finishes, and the germline J gene fills in the end. The chain uses TRBV19 and TRBJ1-1, with D possibly matching TRBD1 (5 bases). The CDR3 is 14 amino acids. Germline V gene lookup returns CDR1 LNHDA and CDR2 SQIVND (reference sequence). Trimming pared 3 bases from V and 0 bases from J, leaving 8 bases between. CDR3 bases read: TGTGCCAGTAGTATCAGGGAGGTGAACACTGAA. Protein: CASSIREVNTE. The CDR3 as a whole reads CASSIREVNTEAFF.

The sample holds a few counts of this clone. The read ends 3 residues early relative to the CDR3; the germline J gene fills the gap. The chain has TRBV7-9 and TRBJ1-1, with a weak D call TRBD1 (5 bases). In germline, CDR1 is SEHNR, CDR2 FQNEAQ (reference sequence). This CDR3 has 13 amino acids. The germline V and J ends were trimmed by 6 bases and 0 bases, with 8 bases remaining between them. The CDR3 sequence: CASRPGLNTEAFF. The sequenced CDR3 bases are TGTGCCAGCAGACCAGGGCTGAACACTGAA.

The table lists this clone with many counts. The CDR3 end is not reached by the read, which stops 3 residues before it; the germline J gene fills it in. This chain uses TRBV7-9 with TRBJ2-1; 10 bases are shared with TRBD2. The CDR3 extends over 15 amino acids. The trim removed 5 bases at V and 7 bases at J, leaving 8 bases unmatched. The germline V gene has CDR1 SEHNR and CDR2 FQNEAQ (reference sequence). CDR3 sequence: CASSRAGGEWNEQFF. The covered CDR3 bases are TGTGCCAGCAGCAGAGCGGGAGGGGAGTGGAATGAG.

This clone was recorded many times. The DNA ends 3 residues before the CDR3 does, and the rest of the CDR3 is filled in from the germline J gene. The chain has TRBV7-9 and TRBJ1-5; D not resolved. Germline CDR1 is SEHNR and CDR2 is FQNEAQ (reference sequence). Trimming took 0 bases from V and 7 from J, leaving 7 bases between them. The CDR3 covers 13 residues. The part of the CDR3 DNA that was read is TGTGCCAGCAGCTTAGCCAGCGACCAGCCC. Translated: CASSLASDQP. Given in full, the CDR3 is CASSLASDQPQHF.

This clone came up many times. The read comes to an end 3 residues before the CDR3 does, leaving the germline J gene to fill in the end. The chain joins TRBV19 to TRBJ2-1; unclear D gene. The V gene's germline CDR1 is LNHDA and CDR2 SQIVND (reference sequence). The CDR3 covers 16 residues. V shed 1 base and J shed 0 bases, with 10 bases lying between them. Here the CDR3 reads CASSIVNTHSYNEQFF. The DNA read from the CDR3 is TGTGCCAGTAGTATAGTTAATACTCACTCCTACAATGAG.

This clone was counted many times. The read finishes 3 residues shy of the CDR3 end, and the germline J gene is used to complete it. V gene TRBV6-1 combines with J gene TRBJ1-6, with 10 nucleotides matching TRBD1. Germline assignment: CDR1 MNHNS and CDR2 SASEGT. With 1 base clipped from V and 10 bases from J, the junction kept 1 base outside the gene matches. The CDR3 covers 14 residues. Partial CDR3 DNA: TGTGCCAGCAGTGAAGTGACAGGGGGCTCACCC. Protein sequence: CASSEVTGGSP. The CDR3 in full is CASSEVTGGSPLHF.

This clone was detected ten times or more. With the read ending 3 residues before the CDR3 end, the germline J gene is used to fill in that end. This sequence joins TRBV7-2 and TRBJ2-7; 9 bases align to TRBD1. The germline V gene encodes CDR1 SGHTA and CDR2 FQGNSA. The length of the CDR3 is 13 residues. V lost 5 bases to trimming and J lost 4 bases; unmatched junction nucleotides: 3. CDR3 region: CASSHRGLYEQYF. The CDR3 bases that were read are TGTGCCAGCAGCCACAGGGGGCTGTACGAG.

This clone showed up many times. The read gets to within 3 residues of the CDR3 end, and the germline J gene fills in the rest. The chain employs TRBV29-1 and TRBJ2-7, with 12 bases lining up with TRBD2. This CDR3 has 16 residues. Unmatched junction bases numbered 7, after V lost 2 bases and J lost 2 bases. Looked up from germline, CDR1 is SQVTM and CDR2 is ANQGSEA. CDR3 residues: CSVETRASGRAYEQYF. The sequenced part of the CDR3 DNA is TGCAGCGTTGAAACCAGGGCTAGCGGGAGGGCCTACGAG.

This clone appeared many times. With the read ending 3 residues before the CDR3 end, the germline J gene is used to fill in that end. V is TRBV6-1 and J is TRBJ2-5; 9 bases are shared with TRBD2. The CDR3 totals 16 residues. Germline values: CDR1 MNHNS, CDR2 SASEGT. With V trimmed by 2 bases and J by 1 base, 5 bases remained unmatched. The DNA read from the CDR3 is TGTGCCAGCAGTGAAATCCTAGCGGGGCCCCAAGAGACC. Its translation: CASSEILAGPQET. The CDR3, in full, reads CASSEILAGPQETQYF.

This clone was detected many times. Sequencing ends 3 residues short of the CDR3 end; the germline J gene provides the rest. V usage is TRBV7-9 and J usage is TRBJ2-7, with 10 bases fitting TRBD1. Germline assignment: CDR1 SEHNR and CDR2 FQNEAQ (reference sequence). This CDR3 comprises 15 residues. The V gene end was trimmed by 7 bases and the J gene end by 5 bases; junction bases not matched to a gene: 11. The DNA read from the CDR3 is TGTGCCAGCACCCTCTGGACAGGGGGGAGCCACGAG. Translating it yields CASTLWTGGSHE. The CDR3 in its entirety is CASTLWTGGSHEQYF.

This clone was observed at least ten times. From the germline J gene comes the end of the CDR3, since the read stops 3 residues before it. The chain combines TRBV5-1 with TRBJ1-4; 7 bases map to TRBD1. Germline V gene data show CDR1 as SGHRS and CDR2 as YFSETQ. With 5 bases clipped from V and 8 bases from J, the junction kept 9 bases outside the gene matches. CDR3 length: 14 residues. The CDR3 protein is CASSEGAPVEKLFF. The covered CDR3 bases are TGCGCCAGCAGTGAGGGGGCTCCAGTAGAAAAA. The complete variable domain, with remaining parts taken from reference TRBV5-1 and TRBJ1-4, reads KAGVTQTPRYLIKTRGQQVTLSCSPISGHRSVSWYQQTPGQGLQFLFEYFSETQRNKGNFPGRFSGRQFSNSRSEMNVSTLELGDSALYLCASSEGAPVEKLFFGSGTQLSVL.

This clone has ten or more counts. The CDR3 DNA, read in part, is TGCGCCAGCAGCTCCAGCTTGGGACAGGAAAAA. Amino acids: CASSSSLGQEK. The whole CDR3 sequence reads CASSSSLGQEKLFF. J is TRBJ1-4 and V is TRBV5-1; the match to TRBD1 covers 7 bases. Read data end 3 residues before the CDR3 end; the end is taken from the germline J gene. V dropped 3 bases and J dropped 8; count of bases not matched to a gene: 7. The CDR3 consists of 14 residues. Germline V gene sequence: CDR1 SGHRS, CDR2 YFSETQ.

This clone was picked up many times. The read ends 3 residues early relative to the CDR3; the germline J gene fills the gap. The chain employs TRBV19 and TRBJ2-1; 7 bases are a match to TRBD2. The CDR3 is 15 residues long. The trim removed 3 bases at V and 6 bases at J, leaving 8 bases unmatched. CDR1 LNHDA and CDR2 SQIVND come from the germline V gene (reference sequence). CDR3 residues: CASSIFLAVLNEQFF. Incomplete CDR3 DNA: TGTGCCAGTAGTATTTTCCTAGCGGTTCTCAATGAG.

This clone was detected many times. The read stops 3 residues short of the end of the CDR3; the missing end is completed from the germline J gene. V is TRBV29-1 and J is TRBJ2-2; 9 bases are shared with TRBD1. The germline gives CDR1 SQVTM, CDR2 ANQGSEA. The CDR3 runs 14 residues. V was pared by 7 bases and J by 0 bases, with 3 bases of the junction left unmatched. CDR3 sequence: CSGRQGANTGELFF. CDR3 DNA (partial): TGCAGCGGTCGACAGGGGGCGAACACCGGGGAG.